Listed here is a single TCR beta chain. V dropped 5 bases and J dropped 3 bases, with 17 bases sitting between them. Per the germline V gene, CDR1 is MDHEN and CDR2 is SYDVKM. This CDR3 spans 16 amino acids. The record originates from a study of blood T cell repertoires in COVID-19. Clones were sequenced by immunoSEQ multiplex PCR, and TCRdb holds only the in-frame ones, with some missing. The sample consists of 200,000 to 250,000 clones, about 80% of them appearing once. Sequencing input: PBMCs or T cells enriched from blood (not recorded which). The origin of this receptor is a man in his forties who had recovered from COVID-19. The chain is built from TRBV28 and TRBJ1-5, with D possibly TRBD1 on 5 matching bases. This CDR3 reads CASSPQGARFNQPQHF. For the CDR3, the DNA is TGTGCCAGCAGTCCTCAGGGCGCGCGATTCAATCAGCCCCAGCATTTT. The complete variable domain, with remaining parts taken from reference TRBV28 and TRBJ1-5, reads DVKVTQSSRYLVKRTGEKVFLECVQDMDHENMFWYRQDPGLGLRLIYFSYDVKMKEKGDIPEGYSVSREKKERFSLILESASTNQTSMYLCASSPQGARFNQPQHFGDGTRLSIL.